These 17 T cell receptor beta chains were all obtained from the same sample, sequenced in a study of tumour-infiltrating T cells in Burkitt lymphoma. Assay: immunoSEQ multiplex PCR; the TCRdb copy retains only in-frame clones and omits some. The top ten clones hold less than 9.5% of a sample with roughly 15,000 clones, more than 60% of them seen once. Material: tumor tissue. The receptor set was obtained from a human donor with diffuse large B-cell lymphoma.

The chain carries TRBV18 and TRBJ2-3, with 10 bases identical to TRBD1. This CDR3 has 16 residues. Germline lookup yields CDR1 KGHSH and CDR2 LQKENI. The V and J ends lost 0 bases and 7 bases, in that order; junction bases with no gene match: 7. The CDR3 DNA sequence: TGTGCCAGCTCACCACCTTTCGGGACAGGGGAATATACGCAGTATTTT. As protein: CASSPPFGTGEYTQYF.

This clone was counted once. The chain carries TRBV19 and TRBJ1-2; 7 bases fit TRBD1. The CDR3 extends over 14 amino acids. V was clipped by 7 bases and J by 4 bases; unmatched bases: 9. CDR1 LNHDA and CDR2 SQIVND come from the germline V gene (reference sequence). CDR3 DNA sequence: TGTGCCAGTATCTCCGGGACAGCCTTCTATGGCTACACCTTC. The encoded protein is CASISGTAFYGYTF.

This clone was observed a single time. The chain recombines TRBV4-1 with TRBJ1-5; 7 nucleotides align to TRBD1. CDR1 and CDR2 (germline): MGHRA, YSYEKL. Germline trimming cut 4 bases from V and 3 bases from J; bases unmatched to any gene: 6. The CDR3 sequence is 15 residues long. CDR3 bases: TGCGCCAGCAGCCCCCAGGGGGGACTCAATCAGCCCCAGCATTTT. This translates into CASSPQGGLNQPQHF.

This clone qualifies as medium-sized. This sequence joins TRBV27 and TRBJ2-7, with D possibly called TRBD1 or TRBD2 (5 bases each). Germline loops: CDR1 MNHEY, CDR2 SMNVEV (reference sequence). The CDR3 loop spans 12 amino acids. V shed 5 bases and J shed 6 bases, with 11 bases lying between them. The CDR3 here is CASSPQGAEQYF. Written as DNA, the CDR3 is TGTGCCAGCAGTCCCCAGGGAGCCGAGCAGTACTTC.

The J gene is TRBJ1-5, the V gene TRBV4-1; no clear D. V was shortened by 0 bases and J by 0 bases, with 9 bases between the two germline ends. This CDR3 spans 16 amino acids. Germline V lookup: CDR1 MGHRA, CDR2 YSYEKL. CDR3: CASSQEGKGSNQPQHF. The CDR3 DNA sequence: TGCGCCAGCAGCCAAGAAGGGAAAGGTAGCAATCAGCCCCAGCATTTT.

The chain joins TRBV18 to TRBJ2-2; D perhaps matches TRBD2 (5 bases). V lost 2 bases, J lost 2 bases, and 6 bases lay in between. Germline V gene lookup returns CDR1 KGHSH and CDR2 LQKENI. The CDR3 is 14 residues long. CDR3 region: CASSPTGNTGELFF. For the CDR3, the DNA is TGTGCCAGCTCACCAACGGGAAACACCGGGGAGCTGTTTTTT.

The chain uses TRBV5-5 and TRBJ1-1; TRBD1 aligns across 8 bases. V dropped 4 bases and J dropped 0; count of bases not matched to a gene: 2. This CDR3 has 14 amino acids. Germline CDR1 is SGHKS and CDR2 is YYEKEE (reference sequence). The CDR3 region has the DNA TGTGCCAGCAGCAGGACAGGGATGAACACTGAAGCTTTCTTT. Translation gives CASSRTGMNTEAFF.

The chain couples TRBV10-1 to TRBJ1-1, with D unclear. V was pared by 5 bases and J by 0 bases, with 7 bases between. Germline CDR1 and CDR2: WNHNN and SYGVQD (reference sequence). The CDR3 is made up of 13 amino acids. The CDR3 coding sequence is TGCGCCAGCAGTCCCGGGTTGAACACTGAAGCTTTCTTT. Translating it yields CASSPGLNTEAFF.

V is TRBV7-9 and J is TRBJ1-2; 11 nucleotides match TRBD1. V gave up 0 bases and J gave up 8 bases; unmatched junction bases: 8. Germline V gene sequence: CDR1 SEHNR, CDR2 FQNEAQ (reference sequence). The CDR3 runs 16 residues. Written as DNA, the CDR3 is TGTGCCAGCAGCTTAGCGCTTGGACAGGGGGCACGGGGCTACACCTTC. Translating it yields CASSLALGQGARGYTF.

This chain uses TRBV11-2 with TRBJ1-1; D gene ambiguous. The germline V gene encodes CDR1 SGHAT and CDR2 FQNNGV. The CDR3 runs 13 residues. Trimming took 5 bases from V and 5 from J, leaving 12 bases between them. CDR3 nucleotides: TGTGCCAGCAGCCCGACCCCGGGGACTGAAGCTTTCTTT. Translated, it gives CASSPTPGTEAFF.

The chain combines TRBV30 with TRBJ2-1; D unclear. The germline V and J ends were trimmed by 5 bases and 2 bases, with 4 bases remaining between them. Germline CDR1 reads GTSNPN; CDR2 reads SVGIG (reference sequence). The CDR3 runs 11 residues. In nucleotides, the CDR3 is TGTGCCTGGGTAGCCTACAATGAGCAGTTCTTC. Encoded protein: CAWVAYNEQFF.

The rearrangement links TRBV5-4 to TRBJ2-2, with 13 positions matching TRBD2. The CDR3 extends over 16 amino acids. Germline V lookup: CDR1 SGHNT, CDR2 YYREEE (reference sequence). V lost 1 base and J lost 7; bases outside the gene matches: 4. This CDR3 is CASSLTSGRADGELFF. The CDR3 DNA sequence: TGTGCCAGCAGCTTGACTAGCGGGAGGGCCGACGGGGAGCTGTTTTTT.

This chain joins TRBV10-2 and TRBJ1-5, with 11 bases aligning to TRBD1. Germline V gene data show CDR1 as WSHSY and CDR2 as SAAADI. CDR3 length: 14 amino acids. V shed 8 bases and J 5 bases; nucleotides not matched to a gene: 5. The CDR3 is CASGWDRGDQPQHF. The CDR3 nucleotides are TGCGCCAGCGGGTGGGACAGGGGGGATCAGCCCCAGCATTTT.

The chain couples TRBV5-1 to TRBJ1-1; 8 bases line up with TRBD1. V was clipped by 3 bases and J by 11 bases; unmatched bases: 9. Germline V CDR1 and CDR2: SGHRS, YFSETQ. The CDR3 sequence is 13 residues long. The CDR3 region is CASSYGQGTEAFF. The CDR3 coding sequence is TGCGCCAGCAGCTATGGACAGGGTACGGAGGCTTTCTTT.

This rearrangement joins TRBV13 to TRBJ2-3; TRBD1 matches at 8 bases. CDR3 size: 15 residues. The ends lost 5 bases at V and 3 bases at J; junction bases unmatched: 7. Germline loops: CDR1 PRHDT, CDR2 FYEKMQ (reference sequence). CDR3 bases: TGTGCCAGCAGCCAATCAGGGGGCGGAACAGATACGCAGTATTTT. Translating it yields CASSQSGGGTDTQYF.

V and J are TRBV28 and TRBJ2-1, with D perhaps matching TRBD1 (5 bases). The length of the CDR3 is 15 residues. The germline V gene has CDR1 MDHEN and CDR2 SYDVKM. The ends were cut back, 5 bases at V and 0 bases at J, with 11 bases in the middle. CDR3 DNA: TGTGCCAGCAGTGCCCTTGGACACTCCTACAATGAGCAGTTCTTC. This encodes CASSALGHSYNEQFF.

The chain combines TRBV9 with TRBJ1-1, with D possibly TRBD1 on 5 matching bases. V lost 2 bases to trimming and J lost 4 bases, with 18 bases between them. Germline V gene lookup returns CDR1 SGDLS and CDR2 YYNGEE. This CDR3 spans 16 amino acids. CDR3 sequence reads: CASSVQGGGVGTEAFF. The CDR3 DNA is TGTGCCAGCAGCGTTCAAGGTGGGGGTGTGGGCACTGAAGCTTTCTTT.